The 4 T cell receptor beta chains below come from one sample, sequenced in a study of cytomegalovirus exposure and HLA in healthy donors. The study ran its PCR with 60 Vbeta and 13 Jbeta primers. Only in-frame clones appear in the TCRdb table, and some are missing; sequencing was by immunoSEQ multiplex PCR. Of 200,000 or so clones listed, 78% are singletons. The source material was PBMCs. Every receptor here comes from a woman aged 30 to 39 in good health and CMV-seropositive.

The V and J genes are TRBV5-6 and TRBJ1-5; D is unclear. The CDR3 has 14 residues. Germline CDR1 reads SGHDT; CDR2 reads YYEEEE. V lost 0 bases, J lost 5 bases, and 9 bases lay in between. CDR3 protein: CASSLVGVDQPQHF. The CDR3, as DNA: TGTGCCAGCAGCTTGGTCGGGGTTGATCAGCCCCAGCATTTT.

The chain has TRBV6-5 and TRBJ2-1; the match to TRBD2 covers 7 bases. Germline trimming cut 5 bases from V and 9 bases from J; bases unmatched to any gene: 10. Germline lookup yields CDR1 MNHEY and CDR2 SVGAGI. The CDR3 has 14 amino acids. CDR3 region: CASSPRTRSIEQFF. The CDR3, as DNA: TGTGCCAGCAGTCCCCGGACTAGATCAATTGAGCAGTTCTTC.

V is TRBV28 and J is TRBJ1-1; D gene unclear. V was trimmed by 7 bases and J by 11 bases, leaving 14 bases between them. The CDR3 contains 11 residues. The germline V gene encodes CDR1 MDHEN and CDR2 SYDVKM. CDR3 in DNA: TGTGCCAGCACGGAGGGCTACGGGGCTTTCTTT. This codes for CASTEGYGAFF.

This chain links TRBV28 with TRBJ1-1; D not certain. CDR1 and CDR2 (germline): MDHEN, SYDVKM. The V gene lost 1 base and the J gene lost 4 bases, with 10 bases spanning the gap. CDR3 length: 14 residues. The CDR3 DNA follows: TGTGCCAGCAGTTTATTGACGGCAGGCACTGAAGCTTTCTTT. As protein: CASSLLTAGTEAFF.